This TCR beta chain was documented in a study of T cell responses to AZD1222 COVID-19 vaccine. Notes on this clone: The antigen is unknown.

Germline loops: CDR1 MDHEN, CDR2 SYDVKM. The CDR3 is 16 amino acids. Trimming cost V 3 bases and J 1 base; bases outside gene matches: 7. Using immunoSEQ multiplex PCR, the repertoire was profiled, and TCRdb retains in-frame clones only, with some absent. The table records over 150,000 clones, approximately 92% of them present only once. Regarding the study as a whole: Distributed over spike, vaccine-associated CD4 TCRs predominated at 160-218 and 743-854.

The sequence was obtained from an adult who received the MenACWY meningococcal vaccine as a control. This rearrangement joins TRBV28 to TRBJ2-7, with TRBD1 matching over 9 bases. Source: peripheral blood, taken 28 days after the second dose of the MenACWY control vaccine. The CDR3 protein is CASSFTLDRGSYEQYF. As DNA, the CDR3 is TGTGCCAGCAGTTTTACCCTGGACAGGGGATCCTACGAGCAGTACTTC.